The 16 T cell receptor beta chains in this list originate from one sample, sequenced in a study of blood T cell repertoires in COVID-19. Assay: immunoSEQ multiplex PCR; the TCRdb copy retains only in-frame clones and omits some. The sample includes approximately 59,000 clones, about 81% seen only once; the top ten take around 14%. The specimen was peripheral blood. The receptors originated from a man older than 75 with acute or convalescent COVID-19.

The CDR3, as DNA: TGTGCCAGCTCACCAGGGGGACAGAAAGAGACCCAGTACTTC. Translated, it gives CASSPGGQKETQYF. The rearrangement joins TRBV18 to TRBJ2-5; 7 positions agree with TRBD1. Germline CDR1 KGHSH, CDR2 LQKENI. V shed 2 bases and J 3 bases; nucleotides not matched to a gene: 3. The CDR3 is 14 residues long. Based on the CDR3 plus reference TRBV18 and TRBJ2-5, the full variable domain is NAGVMQNPRHLVRRRGQEARLRCSPMKGHSHVYWYRQLPEEGLKFMVYLQKENIIDESGMPKERFSAEFPKEGPSILRIQQVVRGDSAAYFCASSPGGQKETQYFGPGTRLLVL.

This chain connects TRBV4-1 to TRBJ2-5, with 8 bases aligning to TRBD2. This CDR3 is 17 amino acids long. The germline V gene has CDR1 MGHRA and CDR2 YSYEKL. V dropped 1 base and J dropped 2; count of bases not matched to a gene: 9. CDR3 region: CASSQVAGGSGQETQYF. Written as DNA, the CDR3 is TGCGCCAGCAGCCAAGTGGCGGGGGGTAGTGGGCAAGAGACCCAGTACTTC.

For the CDR3, the DNA is TGTGCCAGCAGCCTACAAGATACGCAGTATTTT. Translating it yields CASSLQDTQYF. The chain recombines TRBV3-1 (or the pseudogene TRBV3-2) with TRBJ2-3; D call uncertain. From germline, CDR1 is LGHDT and CDR2 YNNKEL (reference sequence). This CDR3 contains 11 residues. V was pared by 4 bases and J by 5 bases, with 4 bases between.

The sample holds one count of this clone. V and J are TRBV18 and TRBJ2-4; TRBD1 aligns across 10 bases. Germline V gene lookup returns CDR1 KGHSH and CDR2 LQKENI. This CDR3 comprises 14 residues. V lost 4 bases, J lost 7 bases, and 4 bases stayed unmatched. The CDR3 reads CASSQGQGLNIQYF. The CDR3, as DNA: TGTGCCAGCTCACAGGGACAGGGGCTTAACATTCAGTACTTC.

This clone was seen a few times. This chain links TRBV5-1 with TRBJ1-4; D remains unclear. The CDR3 runs 15 residues. Germline V CDR1 and CDR2: SGHRS, YFSETQ. The ends were cut back, 1 base at V and 0 bases at J, with 7 bases in the middle. The CDR3 DNA reads TGCGCCAGCAGCTTGTTTCGAGCAACTAATGAAAAACTGTTTTTT. Residues: CASSLFRATNEKLFF. The complete variable domain, with remaining parts taken from reference TRBV5-1 and TRBJ1-4, reads KAGVTQTPRYLIKTRGQQVTLSCSPISGHRSVSWYQQTPGQGLQFLFEYFSETQRNKGNFPGRFSGRQFSNSRSEMNVSTLELGDSALYLCASSLFRATNEKLFFGSGTQLSVL.

This clone was seen only once. The chain employs TRBV28 and TRBJ1-2, with D maybe TRBD1 (6 bases). V lost 7 bases, J lost 2 bases, and 26 bases lay in between. The CDR3 is made up of 18 amino acids. CDR1 and CDR2 from the germline V gene are MDHEN and SYDVKM. DNA for the CDR3: TGTGCCAGCACCGACCCGGGGGGCTGGAGGGGAGGGAACTATGGCTACACCTTC. The encoded protein is CASTDPGGWRGGNYGYTF.

This clone was seen a few times. The chain is built from TRBV7-8 and TRBJ1-5, with D hard to call. CDR3 length: 15 residues. V was cut by 5 bases and J by 4 bases, with 15 bases left in between. The germline V gene has CDR1 SGHVS and CDR2 FQNEAQ. The CDR3 bases are TGTGCCAGCAGCCCGGGGAGGCAGATAAATCAGCCCCAGCATTTT. Protein sequence: CASSPGRQINQPQHF.

The chain is built from TRBV27 and TRBJ1-6; perhaps TRBD1 as D (5 bases). Germline V gene sequence: CDR1 MNHEY, CDR2 SMNVEV (reference sequence). This CDR3 spans 18 amino acids. With 5 bases removed from V and 9 bases from J, the gap between germline ends came to 26 bases. In DNA, the CDR3 is TGTGCCAGCAGTCCCTTGAGTGACAGCCGTATCTTCGTTTCACCCCTCCACTTT. Translated, it gives CASSPLSDSRIFVSPLHF.

The chain is built from TRBV18 and TRBJ2-2; 7 bases line up with TRBD1. V lost 6 bases, J lost 2 bases, and 6 bases stayed unmatched. The V gene's germline CDR1 is KGHSH and CDR2 LQKENI. This CDR3 contains 15 residues. The CDR3 coding sequence is TGTGCCAGCTCGGAAAGACAGGGAAACACCGGGGAGCTGTTTTTT. Translated, it gives CASSERQGNTGELFF. Using reference TRBV18 and TRBJ2-2 for the parts outside the CDR3, the full variable domain is NAGVMQNPRHLVRRRGQEARLRCSPMKGHSHVYWYRQLPEEGLKFMVYLQKENIIDESGMPKERFSAEFPKEGPSILRIQQVVRGDSAAYFCASSERQGNTGELFFGEGSRLTVL.

V gene TRBV7-8 combines with J gene TRBJ2-7; the match to TRBD1 covers 7 bases. This CDR3 has 14 residues. Looked up from germline, CDR1 is SGHVS and CDR2 is FQNEAQ. V lost 3 bases and J lost 2; bases outside the gene matches: 4. CDR3 sequence reads: CASSFPGQPYEQYF. The CDR3 bases are TGTGCCAGCAGCTTTCCGGGACAGCCCTACGAGCAGTACTTC.

The chain combines TRBV7-6 with TRBJ2-3; TRBD2 matches 7 bases. J lost 5 bases, V lost 5 bases, and 13 bases had no gene match. In germline, CDR1 is SGHVS, CDR2 FNYEAQ. CDR3 length equals 16 residues. DNA for the CDR3: TGTGCCAGCAGCCTACCTGGTGCGGGGGAAGAAGATACGCAGTATTTT. It specifies CASSLPGAGEEDTQYF.

This clone appeared many times. This chain links TRBV11-2 with TRBJ2-7; 7 bases map to TRBD1. Germline lookup yields CDR1 SGHAT and CDR2 FQNNGV. V was pared by 5 bases and J by 7 bases, with 14 bases of the junction left unmatched. CDR3 length: 15 amino acids. The CDR3 coding sequence is TGTGCCAGCAGCCCACTGACAGGGACGCTCAAGGAGCAGTACTTC. Translating it yields CASSPLTGTLKEQYF.

This clone has only a few counts. V usage is TRBV7-2 and J usage is TRBJ2-3, with TRBD2 identical over 12 bases. V shed 1 base and J 13 bases; nucleotides not matched to a gene: 9. Germline-derived CDR1 and CDR2 are SGHTA and FQGNSA. There are 15 residues in the CDR3. The CDR3 here is CASSLEPASGGAKYF. The CDR3 DNA reads TGTGCCAGCAGCTTAGAGCCCGCTAGCGGGGGGGCCAAGTATTTT.

The CDR3 coding sequence is TGTGCCAGCAGCTTAGGAGGGAACACTGAAGCTTTCTTT. It translates to CASSLGGNTEAFF. The V gene is TRBV11-2, the J gene TRBJ1-1; no clear D gene. This CDR3 contains 13 residues. Trimming stripped 1 base from V and 1 base from J, with 4 bases between. Germline V gene sequence: CDR1 SGHAT, CDR2 FQNNGV.

This clone showed up just once. V is TRBV24-1 and J is TRBJ1-2; 10 bases map to TRBD1. V lost 7 bases to trimming and J lost 7 bases; unmatched junction nucleotides: 11. This CDR3 is built from 15 residues. CDR1 is KGHDR and CDR2 is SFDVKD in the germline V gene. CDR3 region: CATSKRDRGWGGYTF. The CDR3 nucleotides read TGTGCCACCAGCAAACGGGACAGGGGATGGGGTGGCTACACCTTC.

The rearrangement links TRBV9 to TRBJ2-1, with TRBD1 identical over 9 bases. The CDR3 covers 18 residues. Germline-derived CDR1 and CDR2 are SGDLS and YYNGEE. The V and J ends lost 0 bases and 1 base, in that order; junction bases with no gene match: 8. The DNA for the CDR3 is TGTGCCAGCAGCGTAGCTACAGGGGGCGCGGGATCCTACAATGAGCAGTTCTTC. Translation gives CASSVATGGAGSYNEQFF.